This T cell receptor (beta chain) emerged from a study of early T cells in non-severe SARS-CoV-2 infection. Ten or more counts support this clonotype. Deletions cut 1 base from V and 8 bases from J, with 9 bases between. CDR3 size: 13 residues. Germline V gene sequence: CDR1 SGHRS, CDR2 YFSETQ. As part of library construction, unique molecular identifiers were attached to individual cDNA molecules. TCRdb re-called the 5' RACE reads through MiXCR, storing one row per CDR3 protein. The table shows roughly 80,000 distinct CDR3 sequences, with around 11% occurring only once. This clonotype was sampled from an adult who was a healthcare worker with PCR-confirmed SARS-CoV-2 infection or an uninfected control (not recorded which). The V and J genes are TRBV5-1 and TRBJ1-4; tentatively, D is TRBD1 (5 bases). Sequences were derived from whole blood, sampled at baseline. The CDR3 loop is CASSLRGREKLFF. CDR3 DNA sequence: TGCGCCAGCAGCTTGCGGGGCCGGGAAAAACTGTTTTTT.